The 29 T cell receptor beta chains below were found in one sample sequenced in a study of beta chain features in type 1 diabetes. Isolated RNA was reverse transcribed in full, so expressed TCRB transcripts were sequenced. Generated by immunoSEQ multiplex PCR, the TCRdb table keeps only in-frame clones and is missing some. The sample contains approximately 150,000 clones, over 9.5% of which appear only once. Material: naive CD4+ T cells from blood. The receptors originated from a young man in good health.

This sequence joins TRBV5-4 and TRBJ2-3; D unclear. V lost 0 bases and J 0 bases, leaving 2 bases between the germline ends. Germline assignment: CDR1 SGHNT and CDR2 YYREEE (reference sequence). The CDR3 spans 13 residues. CDR3 nucleotide sequence: TGTGCCAGCAGCTTGGCTAGCACAGATACGCAGTATTTT. It specifies CASSLASTDTQYF.

This sequence joins TRBV19 and TRBJ2-7, with TRBD1 matching 11 bases. Germline loops: CDR1 LNHDA, CDR2 SQIVND (reference sequence). With 7 bases clipped from V and 5 bases from J, the junction kept 10 bases outside the gene matches. This CDR3 region has 15 residues. The CDR3, as DNA: TGTGCCAGTATTAGGACAGGGGGCGCGGTGGACGAGCAGTACTTC. This sequence encodes CASIRTGGAVDEQYF.

This sequence joins TRBV6-5 and TRBJ2-1, with 10 bases that match TRBD2. The germline CDR1 and CDR2 sequences are MNHEY and SVGAGI. This CDR3 has 15 amino acids. The trim removed 5 bases at V and 7 bases at J, leaving 8 bases unmatched. CDR3 sequence: CASSPRTSGRNEQFF. The DNA of the CDR3 is TGTGCCAGCAGTCCCCGGACTAGCGGACGGAATGAGCAGTTCTTC.

V usage is TRBV7-6 and J usage is TRBJ2-7; 8 bases agree with TRBD2. The CDR3 covers 14 residues. Germline assignment: CDR1 SGHVS and CDR2 FNYEAQ. V was pared by 4 bases and J by 6 bases, with 8 bases of the junction left unmatched. The CDR3 nucleotides read TGTGCCAGCAGCTCACGGACCGGGGGGGGCGAGCAGTACTTC. Its translation: CASSSRTGGGEQYF.

This clone occurred many times. The gene calls are TRBV29-1 and TRBJ2-7, with 8 bases lining up with TRBD1. Germline CDR1 and CDR2: SQVTM and ANQGSEA. The CDR3 sequence is 14 residues long. The junction had 6 bases not matched to a gene; V was cut back by 3 bases and J by 2 bases. The CDR3 DNA sequence: TGCAGCGTTGAGGCCTGGGACAGGACCTACGAGCAGTACTTC. Protein: CSVEAWDRTYEQYF.

This chain uses TRBV6-5 with TRBJ2-7; 8 nucleotides match TRBD2. This CDR3 has 16 amino acids. V shed 0 bases, J shed 0 bases, and the junction held 4 bases outside the gene matches. CDR1 and CDR2 (germline): MNHEY, SVGAGI. In nucleotides, the CDR3 is TGTGCCAGCAGTTACTCGATTCTAGCGGGCTCCTACGAGCAGTACTTC. This gives the protein CASSYSILAGSYEQYF.

This chain uses TRBV5-5 with TRBJ2-5, with D possibly TRBD2 on 6 matching bases. CDR3 size: 13 residues. Looked up from germline, CDR1 is SGHKS and CDR2 is YYEKEE (reference sequence). Trimming removed 6 bases from V and 1 base from J, with 10 bases in between. The CDR3 DNA sequence: TGTGCCAGCAAGGGACTGGCCCAAGAGACCCAGTACTTC. Translating it yields CASKGLAQETQYF.

This clone was counted only a few times. The gene calls are TRBV30 and TRBJ2-5; TRBD2 matches at 12 bases. CDR1 and CDR2 (germline): GTSNPN, SVGIG (reference sequence). This CDR3 contains 16 residues. V gave up 8 bases and J gave up 2 bases; unmatched junction bases: 12. This chain's CDR3 is CAGGLAGGTIQETQYF. The CDR3 DNA reads as TGTGCCGGAGGGCTAGCGGGGGGGACAATACAAGAGACCCAGTACTTC.

This clone has a handful of counts. The chain combines TRBV5-4 with TRBJ2-7; 12 bases are shared with TRBD2. The length of the CDR3 is 16 residues. Germline V lookup: CDR1 SGHNT, CDR2 YYREEE (reference sequence). Trimming removed 3 bases from V and 2 bases from J; junction bases left unmatched: 6. The CDR3 nucleotides are TGTGCCAGCAGCTCGCCTCTAGCGGGGGGGCCCTACGAGCAGTACTTC. Protein sequence: CASSSPLAGGPYEQYF.

The chain links TRBV5-1 to TRBJ1-2; TRBD1 aligns across 8 bases. The CDR3 contains 14 residues. Trimming at V came to 0 bases and at J to 5 bases, leaving 3 bases not matched to a gene. Germline lookup yields CDR1 SGHRS and CDR2 YFSETQ. The CDR3 sequence is CASSLDRGSYGYTF. Here the CDR3 DNA reads TGCGCCAGCAGCTTGGACAGGGGGAGTTATGGCTACACCTTC.

The sample holds a few counts of this clone. The V call is TRBV5-6, the J call TRBJ2-5; maybe TRBD2 (6 bases). In germline, CDR1 is SGHDT, CDR2 YYEEEE. This CDR3 is 15 amino acids long. The V end was cut by 0 bases, the J end by 7 bases, with 16 bases between. The chain's CDR3 is CASSLAPAGPGTQYF. DNA of the CDR3: TGTGCCAGCAGCTTGGCCCCGGCGGGGCCAGGGACCCAGTACTTC.

The chain combines TRBV4-3 with TRBJ2-5, with TRBD1 matching 8 bases. The V and J ends lost 3 bases and 4 bases, in that order; junction bases with no gene match: 13. Germline V gene lookup returns CDR1 LGHNA and CDR2 YSLEER. The CDR3 covers 17 residues. CDR3 sequence (DNA): TGCGCCAGCAGCCAGGACGGCCAGGGGGCAGGCGGAGAGACCCAGTACTTC. It codes for CASSQDGQGAGGETQYF.

This rearrangement joins TRBV5-1 to TRBJ2-3; 8 positions agree with TRBD2. The V and J ends lost 7 bases and 7 bases, in that order; junction bases with no gene match: 14. The length of the CDR3 is 15 residues. The germline CDR1 and CDR2 sequences are SGHRS and YFSETQ. CDR3 loop: CASREGSGVINTQYF. CDR3 DNA: TGCGCCAGCCGAGAGGGTAGCGGGGTAATCAATACGCAGTATTTT.

The V and J genes are TRBV10-3 and TRBJ2-7, with TRBD1 matching 7 bases. The V segment lost 10 bases and the J segment 5 bases; nucleotides outside the gene matches: 8. Germline assignment: CDR1 ENHRY and CDR2 SYGVKD. This CDR3 has 12 residues. The CDR3 here is CATGLGGHEQYF. CDR3 coding DNA: TGTGCCACTGGGCTAGGGGGCCACGAGCAGTACTTC.

The V call is TRBV11-3, the J call TRBJ2-1; 7 bases map to TRBD1. Germline trimming cut 5 bases from V and 6 bases from J; bases unmatched to any gene: 7. The CDR3 is 14 residues long. CDR1 and CDR2 (germline): SGHNT, YENEEA. CDR3 sequence reads: CASSAGGGSNEQFF. The CDR3 DNA sequence: TGTGCCAGCAGCGCAGGGGGTGGAAGCAATGAGCAGTTCTTC.

This clone turned up a few times. CDR3 DNA sequence: TGTGCCAGCAGCTTGCTGGGACTCAGGGTAGGGGAGACCCAGTACTTC. It yields the protein CASSLLGLRVGETQYF. This chain links TRBV5-5 with TRBJ2-5; TRBD2 is a possible D gene (6 bases). CDR1 SGHKS and CDR2 YYEKEE come from the germline V gene (reference sequence). The CDR3 is 16 residues long. Trimming removed 1 base from V and 5 bases from J, with 18 bases in between.

This chain joins TRBV11-2 and TRBJ1-2, with 7 nucleotides matching TRBD1. Losses at the gene ends were 5 bases for V and 4 bases for J; bases not matched to a gene: 4. Per the germline V gene, CDR1 is SGHAT and CDR2 is FQNNGV. The CDR3 totals 13 residues. CDR3 nucleotides: TGTGCCAGCAGCCAGGGACAGAGCTATGGCTACACCTTC. It translates to CASSQGQSYGYTF.

This clone was seen a few times. The gene calls are TRBV18 and TRBJ2-1; 8 bases fit TRBD1. The CDR3 has 14 amino acids. With 2 bases clipped from V and 9 bases from J, the junction kept 6 bases outside the gene matches. The germline V gene encodes CDR1 KGHSH and CDR2 LQKENI. CDR3 residues: CASSPVQGGGEQFF. DNA for the CDR3: TGTGCCAGCTCACCAGTACAGGGGGGAGGTGAGCAGTTCTTC.

The V and J genes are TRBV28 and TRBJ2-7; no clear D. Germline V gives CDR1 MDHEN, CDR2 SYDVKM. The length of the CDR3 is 14 residues. V lost 3 bases and J 2 bases, leaving 11 bases between the germline ends. The CDR3 bases are TGTGCCAGCAGTTTCGTAACACAGCCCTACGAGCAGTACTTC. Its translation: CASSFVTQPYEQYF. The variable domain in full, completed from reference TRBV28 and TRBJ2-7, reads DVKVTQSSRYLVKRTGEKVFLECVQDMDHENMFWYRQDPGLGLRLIYFSYDVKMKEKGDIPEGYSVSREKKERFSLILESASTNQTSMYLCASSFVTQPYEQYFGPGTRLTVT.

In its sample, this clone was seen a few times. V and J are TRBV11-3 and TRBJ2-7; D is perhaps TRBD2 (6 bases). In germline, CDR1 is SGHNT, CDR2 YENEEA. This CDR3 has 16 amino acids. Between the trimmed V and J ends, which lost 1 base and 0 bases, there was a span of 13 bases. CDR3 amino acids: CASSLGGTASSYEQYF. CDR3 nucleotides: TGTGCCAGCAGCTTAGGCGGGACTGCGAGCTCCTACGAGCAGTACTTC.

J is TRBJ2-5 and V is TRBV9, with D unclear. V shed 0 bases and J shed 4 bases, with 13 bases lying between them. There are 15 residues in the CDR3. In germline, CDR1 is SGDLS, CDR2 YYNGEE. CDR3 residues: CASSVAAFRSETQYF. The CDR3 DNA reads TGTGCCAGCAGCGTAGCTGCGTTCCGATCAGAGACCCAGTACTTC.

V usage is TRBV6-5 and J usage is TRBJ1-2, with 7 positions matching TRBD1. Trimming removed 5 bases from V and 2 bases from J; junction bases left unmatched: 2. The germline gives CDR1 MNHEY, CDR2 SVGAGI. The CDR3 runs 13 residues. CDR3: CASSKTGNYGYTF. The CDR3 DNA sequence: TGTGCCAGCAGTAAGACAGGGAACTATGGCTACACCTTC.

On this clone: The same CDR3 arises from other DNA sequences in this sample as well. The chain carries TRBV7-2 and TRBJ1-5; possibly TRBD1 for D (5 bases). In germline, CDR1 is SGHTA, CDR2 FQGNSA. The CDR3 contains 13 residues. The V end lost 3 bases, the J end lost 5 bases, and 8 bases lay between the germline ends. This CDR3 is CASSFDRDQPQHF. The CDR3 DNA follows: TGTGCCAGCAGCTTCGACAGAGATCAGCCCCAGCATTTT.

The chain joins TRBV6-5 to TRBJ2-1; D uncertain. Germline assignment: CDR1 MNHEY and CDR2 SVGAGI. Trimming took 2 bases from V and 8 from J, leaving 13 bases between them. The CDR3 covers 14 residues. CDR3 sequence (DNA): TGTGCCAGCAGTTACACCGACTCCCCCCATGAGCAGTTCTTC. Translation gives CASSYTDSPHEQFF.

The chain has TRBV5-4 and TRBJ1-2; 9 nucleotides agree with TRBD1. V lost 6 bases to trimming and J lost 4 bases; unmatched junction nucleotides: 10. This CDR3 spans 15 amino acids. CDR1 and CDR2 (germline): SGHNT, YYREEE (reference sequence). The CDR3 protein is CASNPGTGSVYGYTF. DNA for the CDR3: TGTGCCAGCAACCCCGGGACAGGGAGCGTCTATGGCTACACCTTC.

The rearrangement joins TRBV27 to TRBJ1-1, with 9 bases identical to TRBD1. The CDR3 consists of 16 residues. V dropped 4 bases and J dropped 0; count of bases not matched to a gene: 6. Germline loops: CDR1 MNHEY, CDR2 SMNVEV (reference sequence). CDR3 sequence reads: CASSWDRDRMNTEAFF. The DNA of the CDR3 is TGTGCCAGCAGTTGGGACAGGGACAGAATGAACACTGAAGCTTTCTTT.

This clone was detected only a few times. The chain carries TRBV25-1 and TRBJ1-4; no definite D call. This CDR3 has 13 residues. From germline, CDR1 is MGHDK and CDR2 SYGVNS. Deletions cut 4 bases from V and 4 bases from J, with 7 bases between. The CDR3: CASSGGRNEKLFF. DNA for the CDR3: TGTGCCAGCAGTGGTGGGCGTAATGAAAAACTGTTTTTT.

This clone was counted a few times. The V and J genes are TRBV30 and TRBJ2-3; 8 bases are a match to TRBD2. CDR1 and CDR2 (germline): GTSNPN, SVGIG (reference sequence). The CDR3 loop spans 14 amino acids. Unmatched junction bases numbered 6, after V lost 2 bases and J lost 5 bases. The CDR3 region is CAWSLGLAVDTQYF. The CDR3 nucleotides are TGTGCCTGGAGTCTTGGACTAGCTGTAGATACGCAGTATTTT.

The gene calls are TRBV5-1 and TRBJ2-7; 7 bases fit TRBD2. Trimming removed 0 bases from V and 6 bases from J; junction bases left unmatched: 6. From germline, CDR1 is SGHRS and CDR2 YFSETQ. The CDR3 has 14 residues. As DNA, the CDR3 is TGCGCCAGCAGCTTGGCCTCGGGGGGAGGCGAGCAGTACTTC. Translated, it gives CASSLASGGGEQYF.